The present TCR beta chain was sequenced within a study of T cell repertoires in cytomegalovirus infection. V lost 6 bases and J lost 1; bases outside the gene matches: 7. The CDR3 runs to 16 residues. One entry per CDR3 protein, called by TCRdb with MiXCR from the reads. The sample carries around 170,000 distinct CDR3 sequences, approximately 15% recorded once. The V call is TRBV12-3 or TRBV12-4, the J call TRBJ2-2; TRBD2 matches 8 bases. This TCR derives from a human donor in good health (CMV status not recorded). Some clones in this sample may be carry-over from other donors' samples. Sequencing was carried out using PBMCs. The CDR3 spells CASSPRAGVNTGELFF. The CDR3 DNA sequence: TGTGCCAGCAGCCCGCGAGCGGGAGTGAACACCGGGGAGCTGTTTTTT.